This T cell receptor (beta chain) was identified during a study of T cell responses to AZD1222 COVID-19 vaccine. Germline V gene data show CDR1 as SGHRS and CDR2 as YFSETQ. The CDR3 spans 14 residues. Trimming took off 0 bases at V and 4 bases at J, with 8 bases between the two ends. Profiling relied on immunoSEQ multiplex PCR, and the TCRdb table lists in-frame clones only, not all of them. The sample includes about 130,000 clones, roughly 85% seen only once; the top ten take about 8.3%. Overall study results and limits: Breadth and depth of Spike-specific TCRs rose after two AZD1222 doses. The study sampled repertoires only after the peak T cell response. Distributed over spike, vaccine-associated CD4 TCRs predominated at 160-218 and 743-854.

In regard to this clone: Its target is not known.

The V and J genes are TRBV5-1 and TRBJ2-1; D ambiguous. The sequence came from an adult in good health. The sample consisted of peripheral blood, taken on day 0 of AZD1222 vaccination. The CDR3 protein is CASSLGQDYNEQFF. In DNA, the CDR3 is TGCGCCAGCAGCTTGGGACAAGATTACAATGAGCAGTTCTTC. Combining the CDR3 with reference TRBV5-1 and TRBJ2-1 gives the whole variable domain KAGVTQTPRYLIKTRGQQVTLSCSPISGHRSVSWYQQTPGQGLQFLFEYFSETQRNKGNFPGRFSGRQFSNSRSEMNVSTLELGDSALYLCASSLGQDYNEQFFGPGTRLTVL.